The 6 T cell receptor beta chains below all came from one sample that was sequenced in a study of blood T cell repertoires in COVID-19. The data were produced by immunoSEQ multiplex PCR, yet TCRdb's version contains in-frame clones alone and is incomplete. The sample contains 200,000 or so clones, 80% to 85% of which appear only once. Sequenced sample: peripheral blood. Receptor source: a woman aged 55 to 70 with acute or convalescent COVID-19.

J is TRBJ1-3 and V is TRBV2, with TRBD1 matching over 7 bases. Germline assignment: CDR1 SNHLY and CDR2 FYNNEI. V gave up 10 bases and J gave up 4 bases; unmatched junction bases: 13. CDR3 length equals 15 residues. The CDR3 loop reads CAKGQAKGGGNTIYF. In DNA form, the CDR3 reads TGTGCCAAAGGACAGGCCAAAGGTGGAGGAAACACCATATATTTT.

The chain couples TRBV29-1 to TRBJ2-1; 7 nucleotides align to TRBD2. Germline CDR1 is SQVTM and CDR2 is ANQGSEA. The J segment lost 6 bases and the V segment lost 4 bases, leaving 0 bases of the junction unmatched. The length of the CDR3 is 11 residues. The CDR3 nucleotides read TGCAGCGTTGGGGAGGGCAATGAGCAGTTCTTC. The encoded protein is CSVGEGNEQFF.

V is TRBV6-2 or TRBV6-3 and J is TRBJ1-4; D uncertain. In germline, CDR1 is MNHEY, CDR2 SVGEGT. Trimming removed 0 bases from V and 7 bases from J, with 15 bases in between. The CDR3 extends over 16 amino acids. CDR3 nucleotides: TGTGCCAGCAGTTACTCGACTATCCGGGCTGGTGAAAAACTGTTTTTT. Protein: CASSYSTIRAGEKLFF.

The chain is built from TRBV3-1 (or the pseudogene TRBV3-2) and TRBJ2-1, with D maybe TRBD2 (7 bases). This CDR3 is 16 amino acids long. Trimming pared 3 bases from V and 0 bases from J, leaving 12 bases between. Germline CDR1 LGHDT, CDR2 YNNKEL (reference sequence). The CDR3 loop is CASSQGGPSSYNEQFF. CDR3 DNA: TGTGCCAGCAGCCAGGGGGGGCCGAGCTCCTACAATGAGCAGTTCTTC.

The chain couples TRBV5-1 to TRBJ2-1; TRBD2 is a possible D gene (7 bases). Germline V gene data show CDR1 as SGHRS and CDR2 as YFSETQ. The V end was cut by 4 bases, the J end by 4 bases, with 21 bases between. This CDR3 contains 17 residues. The DNA for the CDR3 is TGCGCCAGCAGCCTCGTCGGAGGGGGGGGGCATTACAATGAGCAGTTCTTC. Translated: CASSLVGGGGHYNEQFF.

V gene TRBV7-9 combines with J gene TRBJ1-2, with 7 bases lining up with TRBD1. The V and J ends lost 5 bases and 9 bases, in that order; junction bases with no gene match: 6. Germline CDR1 SEHNR, CDR2 FQNEAQ (reference sequence). The CDR3 consists of 12 residues. CDR3 in amino acids: CASSERQGSYTF. CDR3 DNA: TGTGCCAGCAGCGAAAGACAGGGAAGCTACACCTTC.